A selection of T cell receptor beta chains follows, all from one sample in a study of shared clonotypes between healthy human individuals. The repertoire was sequenced with immunoSEQ multiplex PCR; TCRdb's copy has only in-frame clones and lacks some. Of around 2,000,000 clones in the sample, about 95% were seen once. Sequenced sample: naive CD8+ T cells sorted from blood. The source is a man younger than 30 in good health. Both conserved end residues are part of each CDR3. D genes are given only for firm matches. Rows give clone size only sometimes, using once, few, many, or a class for an expanded clone.

d_call | j_call | clone_size | v_call | cdr3_nt | cdr3_aa
TRBD1 | TRBJ2-7 | NA | TRBV2 | TGTGCCAGCAGCCGGCACGGACAGGTGGTGTACGAGCAGTACTTC | CASSRHGQVVYEQYF
TRBD2 | TRBJ2-7 | NA | TRBV4-1 | TGCGCCAGCAGCTATCTAGCGGGAGGGTTTGACGAGCAGTACTTC | CASSYLAGGFDEQYF
TRBD1 | TRBJ2-5 | NA | TRBV27 | TGTGCCAGCCTGGAACAGGGGGCTGAGGGGACCCAGTACTTC | CASLEQGAEGTQYF
NA | TRBJ1-2 | NA | TRBV30 | TGTGCCTGGAGTGTTGGAGGGGACGGCTACACCTTC | CAWSVGGDGYTF
TRBD2 | TRBJ2-1 | NA | TRBV5-4 | TGTGCCAGCAGCCCTACTAGCGGGGGGCTCAAACGGCAGTTCTTC | CASSPTSGGLKRQFF
NA | TRBJ1-1 | NA | TRBV27 | TGTGCCAGCAGTTTTAGGCAGGGAAGCACTGAAGCTTTCTTT | CASSFRQGSTEAFF
NA | TRBJ2-5 | NA | TRBV6-5 | TGTGCCAGCAGTTACTCAAGCGGACAGTTTATAGAGACCCAGTACTTC | CASSYSSGQFIETQYF
NA | TRBJ2-7 | NA | TRBV7-9 | TGTGCCAGCAGCTTAGAATCGGCGGAATACGAGCAGTACTTC | CASSLESAEYEQYF
NA | TRBJ2-7 | NA | TRBV2 | TGTGCCAGCAGTGAGTACAGGACCTACGAGCAGTACTTC | CASSEYRTYEQYF
NA | TRBJ1-1 | NA | TRBV6-5 | TGTGCCAGCAGCCCTAGGGGGAACACTGAAGCTTTCTTT | CASSPRGNTEAFF
TRBD2 | TRBJ2-1 | NA | TRBV6-1 | TGTGCCAGCAGTGAAAACGGGGCTAGCGGGGTCCTTTCCGTTGAGCAGTTCTTC | CASSENGASGVLSVEQFF
NA | TRBJ2-7 | NA | TRBV29-1 | TGCAGCGCCGGGGACCTCTGGTGGGAGCAGTACTTC | CSAGDLWWEQYF
NA | TRBJ2-5 | NA | TRBV6-5 | TGTGCCAGCAGTTACTCGGGTGAAAGTGAGACCCAGTACTTC | CASSYSGESETQYF
NA | TRBJ2-7 | once | TRBV5-3 | TGTGCCAGAAGCTTGGAGCTCTGGGTTCAATGGTACGAGCAGTACTTC | CARSLELWVQWYEQYF
NA | TRBJ2-5 | once | TRBV12-2 | TGTGCAAGTCGCTTAGGTTTGCTAGCGGGAGATCAAGAGACCCAGTACTTC | CASRLGLLAGDQETQYF
TRBD2 | TRBJ2-4 | NA | TRBV9 | TGTGCCAGCGGCCCAGGATTTACTAGCGGGAGTGCTGGTGACATTCAGTACTTC | CASGPGFTSGSAGDIQYF
NA | TRBJ1-1 | NA | TRBV7-9 | TGTGCCAGCAGCTTTATTACGGGGGAGAACACTGAAGCTTTCTTT | CASSFITGENTEAFF
TRBD2 | TRBJ2-1 | once | TRBV15 | TGTGCCACCGCGGGACTAGCGGACAATGAGCAGTTCTTC | CATAGLADNEQFF
NA | TRBJ2-7 | NA | TRBV27 | TGTGCCAGCAGTTCCCCGGGTCTCTCCGAGCAGTACTTC | CASSSPGLSEQYF
NA | TRBJ2-6 | NA | TRBV7-9 | TGTGCCAGCAGCTTAGTAGGTTCTGGGGCCAACGTCCTGACTTTC | CASSLVGSGANVLTF
TRBD1 | TRBJ2-7 | NA | TRBV2 | TGTGCCAGCAGCGAAGGACAGGGGGGGGTCTACGAGCAGTACTTC | CASSEGQGGVYEQYF
NA | TRBJ1-1 | NA | TRBV9 | TGTGCCAGCAGCGTAGGGGCCCTGAGAACTGAAGCTTTCTTT | CASSVGALRTEAFF
TRBD1 | TRBJ1-6 | NA | TRBV4-1 | TGCGCCAGCAGCACAAGAGGGACAGAGCTTTCACCCCTCCACTTT | CASSTRGTELSPLHF
TRBD1 | TRBJ1-6 | NA | TRBV27 | TGTGCCAGCAGTCTTCGGACAGGGGGCCCGGTCGGGGATTCACCCCTCCACTTT | CASSLRTGGPVGDSPLHF
NA | TRBJ2-1 | NA | TRBV27 | TGTGCCAGCAGTTTCGAAGGCGATGAGCAGTTCTTC | CASSFEGDEQFF
NA | TRBJ1-6 | NA | TRBV7-9 | TGTGCCAGCAGCTTAGCGCGCGGGCCCGAGTATAATTCACCCCTCCACTTT | CASSLARGPEYNSPLHF
NA | TRBJ2-1 | NA | TRBV12-5 | TGTGCTAGTGGCAACAATGAGCAGTTCTTC | CASGNNEQFF
NA | TRBJ1-2 | NA | TRBV7-9 | TGTGCCAGCAGCGCCAAGATGGCAGAGGCTAACTATGGCTACACCTTC | CASSAKMAEANYGYTF
TRBD2 | TRBJ2-3 | NA | TRBV5-1 | TGCGCCAGCAGCCACGTTGGGGCGGGGGCCATAGCGGGACGTAGCACAGATACGCAGTATTTT | CASSHVGAGAIAGRSTDTQYF
NA | TRBJ1-1 | NA | TRBV30 | TGTGCCTGGAGCTTACCGGGACACGCGAACACTGAAGCTTTCTTT | CAWSLPGHANTEAFF
NA | TRBJ2-7 | NA | TRBV6-5 | TGTGCCAGCAGCACGTCCCCGGATTCCTACGAGCAGTACTTC | CASSTSPDSYEQYF
NA | TRBJ1-1 | NA | TRBV7-9 | TGTGCCAGCAGCTTCGAGGGGGTTGGCACTGAAGCTTTCTTT | CASSFEGVGTEAFF
NA | TRBJ2-7 | NA | TRBV21-1 | TGTGCCAGCAGCAAAGGTGGAACCGGGACAGGGGTATACGAGCAGTACTTC | CASSKGGTGTGVYEQYF
TRBD1 | TRBJ2-5 | NA | TRBV5-6 | TGTGCCAGCAGCTTGCGATGGACAGGGGGCGGAGGAGAGACCCAGTACTTC | CASSLRWTGGGGETQYF
TRBD1 | TRBJ2-7 | NA | TRBV4-3 | TGCGCCAGCAGCCAGCGGACAGGCAGCTCCTACGAGCAGTACTTC | CASSQRTGSSYEQYF
TRBD1 | TRBJ1-2 | NA | TRBV19 | TGTGCCAGTAGTATGCCGGGACAGGGCCGGAGGGGCTACACCTTC | CASSMPGQGRRGYTF
NA | TRBJ2-7 | NA | TRBV9 | TGTGCCAGCAGCGGAACAGCGAGCTCCTACGAGCAGTACTTC | CASSGTASSYEQYF